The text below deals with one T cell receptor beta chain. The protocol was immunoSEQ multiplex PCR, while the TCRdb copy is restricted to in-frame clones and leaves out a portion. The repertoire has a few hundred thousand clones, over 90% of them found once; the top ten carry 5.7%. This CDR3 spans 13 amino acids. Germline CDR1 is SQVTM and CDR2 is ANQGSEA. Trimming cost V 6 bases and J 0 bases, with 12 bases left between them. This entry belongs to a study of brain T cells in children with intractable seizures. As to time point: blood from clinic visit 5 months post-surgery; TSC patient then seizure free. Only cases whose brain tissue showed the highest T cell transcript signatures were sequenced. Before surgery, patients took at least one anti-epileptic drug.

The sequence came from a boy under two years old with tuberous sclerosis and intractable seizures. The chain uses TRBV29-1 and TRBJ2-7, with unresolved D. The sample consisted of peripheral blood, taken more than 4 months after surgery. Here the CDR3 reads CSVRLVSSYEQYF. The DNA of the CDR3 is TGCAGCGTCAGACTGGTATCCTCCTACGAGCAGTACTTC.